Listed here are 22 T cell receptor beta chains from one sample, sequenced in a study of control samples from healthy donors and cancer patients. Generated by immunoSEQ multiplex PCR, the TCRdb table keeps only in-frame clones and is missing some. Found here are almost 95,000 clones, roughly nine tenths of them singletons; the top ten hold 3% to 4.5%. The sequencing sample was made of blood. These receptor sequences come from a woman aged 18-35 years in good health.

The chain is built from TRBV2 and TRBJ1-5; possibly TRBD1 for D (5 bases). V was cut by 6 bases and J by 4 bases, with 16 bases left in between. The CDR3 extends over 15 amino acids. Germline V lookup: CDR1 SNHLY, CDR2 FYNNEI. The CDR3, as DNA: TGTGCCAGCAGAGTTGGGGCAGCGAGAAATCAGCCCCAGCATTTT. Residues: CASRVGAARNQPQHF.

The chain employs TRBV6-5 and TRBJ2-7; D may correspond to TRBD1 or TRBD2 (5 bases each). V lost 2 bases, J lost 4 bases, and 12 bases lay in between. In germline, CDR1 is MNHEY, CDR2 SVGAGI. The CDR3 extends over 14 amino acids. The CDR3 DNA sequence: TGTGCCAGCAGTTACGACTTGAGGGGTTACGAGCAGTACTTC. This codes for CASSYDLRGYEQYF.

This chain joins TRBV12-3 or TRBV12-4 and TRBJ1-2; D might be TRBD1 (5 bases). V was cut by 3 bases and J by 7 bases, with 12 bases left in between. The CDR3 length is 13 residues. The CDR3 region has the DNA TGTGCCAGCAGTTTGGGTAGGGACGCTGGCTACACCTTC. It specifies CASSLGRDAGYTF.

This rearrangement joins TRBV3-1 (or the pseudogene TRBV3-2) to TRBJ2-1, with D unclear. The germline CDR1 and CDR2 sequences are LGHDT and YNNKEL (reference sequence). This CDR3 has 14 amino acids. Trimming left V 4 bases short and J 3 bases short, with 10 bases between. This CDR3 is CASSPAWVYNEQFF. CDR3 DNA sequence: TGTGCCAGCAGCCCAGCGTGGGTCTACAATGAGCAGTTCTTC.

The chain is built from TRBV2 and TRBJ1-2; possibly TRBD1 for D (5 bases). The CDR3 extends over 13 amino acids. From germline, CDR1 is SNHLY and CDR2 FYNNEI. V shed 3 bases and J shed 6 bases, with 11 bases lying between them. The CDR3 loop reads CASSDEGRDGYTF. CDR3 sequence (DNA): TGTGCCAGCAGTGATGAGGGGCGGGATGGCTACACCTTC.

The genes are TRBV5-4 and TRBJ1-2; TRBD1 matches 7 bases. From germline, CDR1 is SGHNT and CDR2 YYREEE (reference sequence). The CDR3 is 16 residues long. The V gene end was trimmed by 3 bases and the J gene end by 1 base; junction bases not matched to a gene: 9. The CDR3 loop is CASSSPTGTVNYGYTF. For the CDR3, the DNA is TGTGCCAGCAGCTCCCCCACAGGGACAGTTAACTATGGCTACACCTTC.

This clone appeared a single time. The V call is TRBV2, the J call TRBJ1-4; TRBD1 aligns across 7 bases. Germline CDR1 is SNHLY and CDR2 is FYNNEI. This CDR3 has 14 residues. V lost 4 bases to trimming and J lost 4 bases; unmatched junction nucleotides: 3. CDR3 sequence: CASSAGTDNEKLFF. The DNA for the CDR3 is TGTGCCAGCAGTGCAGGGACAGATAATGAAAAACTGTTTTTT.

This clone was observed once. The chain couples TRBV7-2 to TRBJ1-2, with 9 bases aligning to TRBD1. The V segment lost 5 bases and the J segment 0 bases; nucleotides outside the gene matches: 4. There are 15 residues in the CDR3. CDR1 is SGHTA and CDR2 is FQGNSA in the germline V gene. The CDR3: CASSPRQGANYGYTF. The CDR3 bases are TGTGCCAGCAGCCCCAGACAGGGGGCTAACTATGGCTACACCTTC.

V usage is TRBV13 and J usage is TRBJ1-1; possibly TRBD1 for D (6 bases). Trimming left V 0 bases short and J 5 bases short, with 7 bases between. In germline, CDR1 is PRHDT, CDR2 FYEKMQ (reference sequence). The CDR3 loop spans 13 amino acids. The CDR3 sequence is CASSLGGATEAFF. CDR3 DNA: TGTGCCAGCAGCTTAGGGGGGGCGACTGAAGCTTTCTTT.

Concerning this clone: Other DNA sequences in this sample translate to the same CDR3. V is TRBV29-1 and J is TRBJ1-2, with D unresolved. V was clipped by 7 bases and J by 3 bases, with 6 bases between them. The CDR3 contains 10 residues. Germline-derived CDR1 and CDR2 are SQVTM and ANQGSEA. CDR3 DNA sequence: TGCAGCGCTGGCGACTATGGCTACACCTTC. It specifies CSAGDYGYTF.

CDR3 DNA sequence: TGTGCCAGTAGTAAGCGGACTAGCTTGGGTGGGGAGACCCAGTACTTC. Its translation is CASSKRTSLGGETQYF. The rearrangement links TRBV19 to TRBJ2-5; 8 bases match TRBD2. V shed 4 bases, J shed 5 bases, and the junction held 12 bases outside the gene matches. CDR1 and CDR2 from the germline V gene are LNHDA and SQIVND (reference sequence). The CDR3 loop spans 16 amino acids.

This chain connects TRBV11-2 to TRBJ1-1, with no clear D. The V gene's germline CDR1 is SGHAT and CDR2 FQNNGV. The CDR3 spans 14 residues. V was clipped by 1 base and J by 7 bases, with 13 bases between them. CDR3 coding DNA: TGTGCCAGCAGCTTAGCGGGAGGGCGGGATGAAGCTTTCTTT. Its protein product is CASSLAGGRDEAFF.

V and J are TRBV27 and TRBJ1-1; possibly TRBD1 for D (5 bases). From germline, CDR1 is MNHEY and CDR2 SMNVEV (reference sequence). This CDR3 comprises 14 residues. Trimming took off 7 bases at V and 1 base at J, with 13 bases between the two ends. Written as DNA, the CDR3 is TGTGCCAGCACCCCGGGGCAGGGGAACACTGAAGCTTTCTTT. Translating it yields CASTPGQGNTEAFF.

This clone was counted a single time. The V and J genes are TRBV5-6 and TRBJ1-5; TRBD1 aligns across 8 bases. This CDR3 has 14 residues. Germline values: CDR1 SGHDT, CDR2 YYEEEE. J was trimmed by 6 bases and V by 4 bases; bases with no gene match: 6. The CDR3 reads CASSADRAFQPQHF. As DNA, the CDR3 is TGTGCCAGCAGCGCGGACAGGGCGTTTCAGCCCCAGCATTTT. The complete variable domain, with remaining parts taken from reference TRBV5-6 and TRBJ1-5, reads DAGVTQSPTHLIKTRGQQVTLRCSPKSGHDTVSWYQQALGQGPQFIFQYYEEEERQRGNFPDRFSGHQFPNYSSELNVNALLLGDSALYLCASSADRAFQPQHFGDGTRLSIL.

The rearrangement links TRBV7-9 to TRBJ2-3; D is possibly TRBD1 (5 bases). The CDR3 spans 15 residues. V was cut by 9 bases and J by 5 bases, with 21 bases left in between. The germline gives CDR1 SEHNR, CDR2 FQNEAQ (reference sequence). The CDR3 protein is CASLFGQGVGDTQYF. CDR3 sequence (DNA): TGTGCCAGTCTCTTCGGGCAGGGTGTCGGAGATACGCAGTATTTT.

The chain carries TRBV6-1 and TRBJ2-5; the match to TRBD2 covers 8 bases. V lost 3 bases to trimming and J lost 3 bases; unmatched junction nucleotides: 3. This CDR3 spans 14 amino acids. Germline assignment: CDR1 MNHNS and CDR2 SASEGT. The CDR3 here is CASSDGRGKETQYF. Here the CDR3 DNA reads TGTGCCAGCAGTGACGGGAGGGGAAAAGAGACCCAGTACTTC.

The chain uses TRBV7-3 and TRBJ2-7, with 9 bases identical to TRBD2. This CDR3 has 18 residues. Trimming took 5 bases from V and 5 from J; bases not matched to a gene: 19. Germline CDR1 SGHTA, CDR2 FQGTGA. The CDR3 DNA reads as TGTGCCAGCAGCCAAAGCCCCAGCGGGGGGCGGTTCCCCCACGAGCAGTACTTC. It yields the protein CASSQSPSGGRFPHEQYF.

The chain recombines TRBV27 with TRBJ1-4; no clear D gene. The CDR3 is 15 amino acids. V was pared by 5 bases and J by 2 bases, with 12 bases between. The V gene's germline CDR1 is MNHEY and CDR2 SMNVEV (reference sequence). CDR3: CASSPAVGTNEKLFF. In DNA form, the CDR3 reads TGTGCCAGCAGTCCTGCGGTGGGCACTAATGAAAAACTGTTTTTT.

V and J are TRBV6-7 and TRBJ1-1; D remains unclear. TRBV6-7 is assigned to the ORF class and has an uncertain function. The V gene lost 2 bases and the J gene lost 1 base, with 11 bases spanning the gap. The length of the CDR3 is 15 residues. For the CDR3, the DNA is TGTGCCAGCAGTTACCGCCGCATGTCGAACACTGAAGCTTTCTTT. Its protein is CASSYRRMSNTEAFF.

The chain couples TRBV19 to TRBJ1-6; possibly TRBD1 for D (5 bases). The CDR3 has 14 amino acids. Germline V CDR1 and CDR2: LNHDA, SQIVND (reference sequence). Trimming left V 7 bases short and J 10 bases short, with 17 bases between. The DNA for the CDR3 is TGTGCCAGTACTACCTCGGGGGGGTTATCACCCCTCCACTTT. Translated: CASTTSGGLSPLHF.

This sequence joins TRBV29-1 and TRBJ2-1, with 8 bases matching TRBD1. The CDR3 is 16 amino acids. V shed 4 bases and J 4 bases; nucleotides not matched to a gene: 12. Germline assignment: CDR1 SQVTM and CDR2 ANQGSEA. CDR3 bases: TGCAGCGTTGGTGGATCGACAGGGGCCGTTTACAATGAGCAGTTCTTC. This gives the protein CSVGGSTGAVYNEQFF.

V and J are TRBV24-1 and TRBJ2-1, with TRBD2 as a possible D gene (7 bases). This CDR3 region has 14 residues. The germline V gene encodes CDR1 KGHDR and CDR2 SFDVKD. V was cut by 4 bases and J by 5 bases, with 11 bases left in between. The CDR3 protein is CATSDGGGHNEQFF. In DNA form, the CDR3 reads TGTGCCACCAGTGACGGCGGGGGCCACAATGAGCAGTTCTTC.